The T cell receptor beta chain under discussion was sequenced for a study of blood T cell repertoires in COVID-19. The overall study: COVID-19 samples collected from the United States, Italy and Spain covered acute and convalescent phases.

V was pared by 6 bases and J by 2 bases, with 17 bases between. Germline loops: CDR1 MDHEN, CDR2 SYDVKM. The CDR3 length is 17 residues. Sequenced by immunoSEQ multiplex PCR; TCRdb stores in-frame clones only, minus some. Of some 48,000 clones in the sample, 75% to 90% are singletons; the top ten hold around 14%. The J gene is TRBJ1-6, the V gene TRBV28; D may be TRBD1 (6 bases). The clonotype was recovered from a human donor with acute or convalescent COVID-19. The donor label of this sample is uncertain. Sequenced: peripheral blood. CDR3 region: CASRSWGGMTYNSPLHF. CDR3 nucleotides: TGTGCCAGCAGATCGTGGGGGGGCATGACCTATAATTCACCCCTCCACTTT.